The clone carrying this T cell receptor beta chain was seen a handful of times. Its specificity is not known. Stable hyperthyroidism: no ophthalmopathy progression over 18 months of follow-up. The PBMCs studied were ones that came from roughly 9.1 ml fresh peripheral blood. This specimen belongs to a study of T cells in Graves' hyperthyroidism and ophthalmopathy. RNA transcripts provided the source from which TCR beta CDR3 regions were amplified. Primed by the HTBI set, a first-round RT-PCR was run on the TCR CDR3. TCRdb reanalysed the multiplex PCR reads using MiXCR and keeps one entry per CDR3 protein. The table includes 600,000 to 900,000 distinct CDR3 sequences, about 15% detected once. This CDR3 spans 15 amino acids. CDR1 and CDR2 from the germline V gene are LGHNA and YNFKEQ. V lost 3 bases and J lost 6, with 16 bases in between. Overall study findings and caveats: Ophthalmopathy, as predicted by the model, came a median around 7 months after the prediction. Most thyroid clonotypes expanded above 0.001 were also detected in blood.

The J gene is TRBJ2-3, the V gene TRBV4-2, with TRBD1 as a possible D gene (5 bases). Material: blood. This TCR was sampled from a man between 18 and 29 years old with Graves' hyperthyroidism. CDR3 amino acids: CASSQEVGVVDTQYF. CDR3 coding DNA: TGTGCCAGCAGCCAGGAAGTAGGGGTTGTGGATACGCAGTATTTT.